A single sample gave rise to the 29 T cell receptor beta chains below, sequenced in a study of blood T cell repertoires in COVID-19. The data were produced by immunoSEQ multiplex PCR, yet TCRdb's version contains in-frame clones alone and is incomplete. The table records 150,000 or so clones, approximately 82% of them present only once. Material for sequencing was peripheral blood. These receptors all come from a man in his sixties or seventies who had recovered from COVID-19.

V and J are TRBV19 and TRBJ2-7; D perhaps matches TRBD2 (5 bases). The CDR3 covers 14 residues. Germline CDR1 reads LNHDA; CDR2 reads SQIVND (reference sequence). The V end was cut by 3 bases, the J end by 7 bases, with 16 bases between. CDR3 in amino acids: CASSIDGVTGEQYF. The CDR3 DNA reads TGTGCCAGTAGTATTGACGGGGTGACGGGAGAGCAGTACTTC.

This clone was detected only once. The CDR3, as DNA: TGTGCCAGCAGTTACTCAGCAGCGATCAATCAGCCCCAGCATTTT. Translated: CASSYSAAINQPQHF. The chain uses TRBV6-5 and TRBJ1-5; D uncertain. There are 15 residues in the CDR3. Trimming removed 0 bases from V and 3 bases from J, with 9 bases in between. Germline CDR1 reads MNHEY; CDR2 reads SVGAGI.

This chain uses TRBV19 with TRBJ2-7; D may be TRBD2 (5 bases). CDR1 is LNHDA, CDR2 SQIVND, per germline (reference sequence). CDR3 size: 14 residues. With 6 bases removed from V and 2 bases from J, the gap between germline ends came to 14 bases. The CDR3 DNA sequence: TGTGCCAGTAGCAGACTCGGCGGGCCCTACGAGCAGTACTTC. Its protein is CASSRLGGPYEQYF.

Note on this clone: Distinct nucleotide sequences in the sample also encode this CDR3. The rearrangement links TRBV18 to TRBJ2-7, with 8 positions matching TRBD1. The CDR3 length is 12 residues. Germline CDR1 reads KGHSH; CDR2 reads LQKENI. V lost 3 bases to trimming and J lost 6 bases; unmatched junction nucleotides: 1. This chain's CDR3 is CASSPTGAEQYF. The CDR3 region has the DNA TGTGCCAGCTCACCGACAGGGGCCGAGCAGTACTTC.

The gene calls are TRBV29-1 and TRBJ2-1; weak D call: TRBD2 (6 bases). With 4 bases removed from V and 4 bases from J, the gap between germline ends came to 14 bases. The CDR3 consists of 14 residues. Germline-derived CDR1 and CDR2 are SQVTM and ANQGSEA. In DNA form, the CDR3 reads TGCAGCGTTGCTTTTCGCGGGATTTACAATGAGCAGTTCTTC. Amino acids: CSVAFRGIYNEQFF.

V is TRBV28 and J is TRBJ2-3, with 7 bases lining up with TRBD2. J was trimmed by 5 bases and V by 1 base; bases with no gene match: 0. This CDR3 comprises 13 residues. The germline V gene has CDR1 MDHEN and CDR2 SYDVKM. CDR3 loop: CASSLSGGDTQYF. In DNA, the CDR3 is TGTGCCAGCAGTTTATCGGGAGGAGATACGCAGTATTTT.

This clone was seen repeatedly, ten times or more. The chain carries TRBV28 and TRBJ1-2; no firm D call. Germline V gene lookup returns CDR1 MDHEN and CDR2 SYDVKM. The CDR3 is 13 residues long. Deletions cut 5 bases from V and 1 base from J, with 8 bases between. CDR3 DNA: TGTGCCAGCAGTCCCCGTTTTAACTATGGCTACACCTTC. As protein: CASSPRFNYGYTF.

V and J are TRBV7-3 and TRBJ2-3, with 8 bases that match TRBD2. The V gene end was trimmed by 3 bases and the J gene end by 5 bases; junction bases not matched to a gene: 7. Per germline, CDR1 SGHTA and CDR2 FQGTGA. The CDR3 is 15 residues long. The CDR3, as DNA: TGTGCCAGCAGCTTGTCCAGCGGGAGAGTAGATACGCAGTATTTT. Protein: CASSLSSGRVDTQYF.

The chain couples TRBV11-2 to TRBJ1-2; the D gene is possibly TRBD1 (5 bases). Germline CDR1 is SGHAT and CDR2 is FQNNGV. Between the trimmed V and J ends, which lost 3 bases and 5 bases, there was a span of 16 bases. CDR3 length equals 15 residues. The CDR3, as DNA: TGTGCCAGCAGCTTCACCGGGGGGACCCCTTATGGCTACACCTTC. Amino acids: CASSFTGGTPYGYTF.

The V gene is TRBV10-3, the J gene TRBJ2-3; possibly TRBD1 for D (6 bases). The CDR3 is made up of 14 amino acids. CDR1 and CDR2 from the germline V gene are ENHRY and SYGVKD. V lost 6 bases and J lost 3, with 13 bases in between. CDR3: CAISSGQLTDTQYF. The DNA for the CDR3 is TGTGCCATCAGCTCCGGACAGTTAACAGATACGCAGTATTTT.

The chain links TRBV7-8 to TRBJ1-5, with D hard to call. Germline CDR1 reads SGHVS; CDR2 reads FQNEAQ. The germline V and J ends were trimmed by 1 base and 4 bases, with 5 bases remaining between them. The CDR3 extends over 13 amino acids. CDR3 amino acids: CASSLDRNQPQHF. For the CDR3, the DNA is TGTGCCAGCAGCTTAGATAGAAATCAGCCCCAGCATTTT.

DNA of the CDR3: TGTGCCAGCAGTGAACTAGCGGGACCCTACGAGCAGTACTTC. It translates to CASSELAGPYEQYF. The chain couples TRBV6-1 to TRBJ2-7, with TRBD2 matching over 9 bases. The germline V gene has CDR1 MNHNS and CDR2 SASEGT. This CDR3 region has 14 residues. J lost 2 bases, V lost 2 bases, and 1 base had no gene match.

This clone has a handful of counts. The CDR3 DNA is TGCGCCAGCAGCGATGGGACTAGCGGGATATCGAGAAGCGAGCAGTACTTC. This translates into CASSDGTSGISRSEQYF. This sequence joins TRBV5-1 and TRBJ2-7; 13 positions agree with TRBD2. V dropped 4 bases and J dropped 6; count of bases not matched to a gene: 13. From germline, CDR1 is SGHRS and CDR2 YFSETQ. The CDR3 totals 17 residues.

CDR3 sequence: CASSLTSPYEQYF. The CDR3 region has the DNA TGTGCCAGCAGCTTGACATCTCCCTACGAGCAGTACTTC. The rearrangement uses TRBV7-2 and TRBJ2-7; D is unclear. This CDR3 comprises 13 residues. The V end was cut by 3 bases, the J end by 2 bases, with 8 bases between. Per germline, CDR1 SGHTA and CDR2 FQGNSA.

The J gene is TRBJ1-5, the V gene TRBV2; 8 nucleotides match TRBD1. The V segment lost 4 bases and the J segment 0 bases; nucleotides outside the gene matches: 5. CDR3 length equals 16 residues. Germline V lookup: CDR1 SNHLY, CDR2 FYNNEI. CDR3 DNA sequence: TGTGCCAGCAGTGCGGACAGGGACAATAGCAATCAGCCCCAGCATTTT. Protein: CASSADRDNSNQPQHF.

CDR3 DNA sequence: TGTGCCAGCAGTGAATCAGTCTACGAGCAGTACTTC. This encodes CASSESVYEQYF. This chain connects TRBV6-1 to TRBJ2-7; no definite D call. The CDR3 contains 12 residues. V lost 2 bases to trimming and J lost 3 bases, with 5 bases between them. The germline V gene encodes CDR1 MNHNS and CDR2 SASEGT.

J is TRBJ2-7 and V is TRBV27; perhaps TRBD1 as D (6 bases). Trimming stripped 9 bases from V and 2 bases from J, with 17 bases between. This CDR3 has 14 amino acids. From germline, CDR1 is MNHEY and CDR2 SMNVEV (reference sequence). CDR3 sequence (DNA): TGTGCCAGTTGGAAACAGGGAAGGACCTACGAGCAGTACTTC. Translation gives CASWKQGRTYEQYF.

V and J are TRBV7-2 and TRBJ2-1, with TRBD2 identical over 9 bases. The CDR3 covers 16 residues. Germline-derived CDR1 and CDR2 are SGHTA and FQGNSA. The ends lost 3 bases at V and 7 bases at J; junction bases unmatched: 10. Here the CDR3 DNA reads TGTGCCAGCAGCTTTGGACCCGGGACTAGCAGGAATGAGCAGTTCTTC. Amino acids: CASSFGPGTSRNEQFF.

This clone was observed a few times. The chain joins TRBV6-1 to TRBJ2-2; 10 positions agree with TRBD2. The CDR3 totals 16 residues. Germline V CDR1 and CDR2: MNHNS, SASEGT. The ends lost 4 bases at V and 5 bases at J; junction bases unmatched: 7. CDR3 amino acids: CASSVLAGDRTGELFF. CDR3 sequence (DNA): TGTGCCAGCAGTGTGCTAGCGGGAGATCGGACCGGGGAGCTGTTTTTT.

This chain uses TRBV5-4 with TRBJ1-6; D possibly corresponds to TRBD1 (5 bases). V dropped 4 bases and J dropped 5 bases, with 10 bases sitting between them. The CDR3 has 14 residues. Germline values: CDR1 SGHNT, CDR2 YYREEE (reference sequence). The DNA of the CDR3 is TGTGCCAGCAGCCTACAGGAGAATAATTCACCCCTCCACTTT. Protein product: CASSLQENNSPLHF.

The chain joins TRBV7-2 to TRBJ2-7; TRBD1 might be the D (6 bases). The V end lost 6 bases, the J end lost 6 bases, and 12 bases lay between the germline ends. The CDR3 has 12 amino acids. The germline gives CDR1 SGHTA, CDR2 FQGNSA. The CDR3 region is CASRSAGAEQYF. The CDR3 DNA is TGTGCCAGCAGGTCCGCAGGGGCCGAGCAGTACTTC.

The CDR3 coding sequence is TGTGCCAGCAGCTCAGGGGTATTCTACGAGCAGTACTTC. It codes for CASSSGVFYEQYF. The chain couples TRBV14 to TRBJ2-7, with D tentatively TRBD1 (6 bases). Germline lookup yields CDR1 SGHDN and CDR2 FVKESK. The CDR3 consists of 13 residues. V was cut by 5 bases and J by 3 bases, with 11 bases left in between.

This chain connects TRBV5-1 to TRBJ2-7, with D maybe TRBD1 (5 bases). V was pared by 1 base and J by 6 bases, with 8 bases between. The CDR3 loop spans 12 amino acids. Looked up from germline, CDR1 is SGHRS and CDR2 is YFSETQ. The CDR3 sequence is CASSLYQGEQYF. The CDR3 DNA follows: TGCGCCAGCAGCTTGTACCAGGGCGAGCAGTACTTC.

A remark on this clone: The junction shows a germline mismatch at one end, possibly a read error. The rearrangement links TRBV7-9 to TRBJ2-7, with D maybe TRBD1 (5 bases). Looked up from germline, CDR1 is SEHNR and CDR2 is FQNEAQ (reference sequence). This CDR3 is built from 14 residues. CDR3 nucleotide sequence: TGTGCCAACAGCTTATCAGGGCTCTCCTACGAGCAGTACTTC. Protein sequence: CANSLSGLSYEQYF.

The V and J genes are TRBV11-2 and TRBJ1-1; unclear D gene. The CDR3 length is 13 residues. Trimming pared 5 bases from V and 3 bases from J, leaving 10 bases between. CDR1 is SGHAT and CDR2 is FQNNGV in the germline V gene. CDR3 amino acids: CASSVQSHTEAFF. Here the CDR3 DNA reads TGTGCCAGCAGCGTTCAGTCTCACACTGAAGCTTTCTTT.

V gene TRBV4-2 combines with J gene TRBJ2-1; D is unresolved. The CDR3 has 16 residues. Trimming pared 0 bases from V and 5 bases from J, leaving 14 bases between. Per the germline V gene, CDR1 is LGHNA and CDR2 is YNFKEQ. The CDR3 bases are TGTGCCAGCAGCCAAGATCTGGCTAGAATCGACAATGAGCAGTTCTTC. It is translated as CASSQDLARIDNEQFF.

The chain combines TRBV3-1 (or the pseudogene TRBV3-2) with TRBJ1-3; TRBD1 might be the D (6 bases). The V end lost 8 bases, the J end lost 0 bases, and 17 bases lay between the germline ends. The CDR3 has 16 amino acids. Germline loops: CDR1 LGHDT, CDR2 YNNKEL (reference sequence). Here the CDR3 reads CASGRETGHSGNTIYF. CDR3 in DNA: TGTGCCAGCGGCCGCGAGACAGGACACTCTGGAAACACCATATATTTT.

The chain combines TRBV4-1 with TRBJ1-4, with D tentatively TRBD1 (6 bases). Germline V gene lookup returns CDR1 MGHRA and CDR2 YSYEKL. V lost 1 base, J lost 5 bases, and 14 bases lay in between. This CDR3 is built from 16 residues. CDR3 sequence (DNA): TGCGCCAGCAGCCAAGGGGAACAGGGAAGAAATGAAAAACTGTTTTTT. It codes for CASSQGEQGRNEKLFF.

V usage is TRBV10-2 and J usage is TRBJ1-2, with D maybe TRBD1 (5 bases). Trimming took off 10 bases at V and 4 bases at J, with 10 bases between the two ends. Per germline, CDR1 WSHSY and CDR2 SAAADI. This CDR3 has 11 residues. The CDR3, as DNA: TGCGCCACCTACGGGGGCTATGGCTACACCTTC. Its translation: CATYGGYGYTF.